The clone carrying this T cell receptor beta chain was recorded a few times. Antigen specificity is unknown. The CDR3 consists of 18 residues. V shed 0 bases and J 1 base; nucleotides not matched to a gene: 7. In germline, CDR1 is MGHRA, CDR2 YSYEKL. PCR employed 60 Vbeta and 13 Jbeta primers. Profiling relied on immunoSEQ multiplex PCR, and the TCRdb table lists in-frame clones only, not all of them. The sample holds approximately 190,000 clones; roughly 80% are singletons and the top ten take approximately 2.1%. This specimen comes from a study of cytomegalovirus exposure and HLA in healthy donors. Overall study results and limits: Presence/absence analysis assumed near-uniform sequencing depth across donors.

The source of this sequence is a woman in her thirties in good health and CMV-seropositive. The rearrangement links TRBV4-1 to TRBJ2-2, with 8 positions matching TRBD2. Sequenced input: PBMCs. The DNA of the CDR3 is TGCGCCAGCAGCCAAGATTCTTCGGGGGGGTTGAACACCGGGGAGCTGTTTTTT. It is translated as CASSQDSSGGLNTGELFF.